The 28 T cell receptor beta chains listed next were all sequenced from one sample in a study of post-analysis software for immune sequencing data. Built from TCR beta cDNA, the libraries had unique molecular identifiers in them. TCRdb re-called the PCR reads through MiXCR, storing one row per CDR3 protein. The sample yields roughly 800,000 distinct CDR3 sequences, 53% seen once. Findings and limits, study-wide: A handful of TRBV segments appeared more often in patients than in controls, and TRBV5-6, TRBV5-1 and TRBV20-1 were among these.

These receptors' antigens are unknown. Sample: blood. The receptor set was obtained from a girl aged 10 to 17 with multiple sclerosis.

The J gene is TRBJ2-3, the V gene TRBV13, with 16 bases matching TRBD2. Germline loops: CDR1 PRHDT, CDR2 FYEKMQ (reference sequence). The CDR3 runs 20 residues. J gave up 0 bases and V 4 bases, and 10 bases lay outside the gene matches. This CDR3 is CASSSRTGTSGGVSTDTQYF. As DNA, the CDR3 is TGTGCCAGCAGCTCACGAACCGGGACTAGCGGGGGGGTTAGCACAGATACGCAGTATTTT. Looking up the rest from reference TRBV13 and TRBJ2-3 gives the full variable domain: AAGVIQSPRHLIKEKRETATLKCYPIPRHDTVYWYQQGPGQDPQFLISFYEKMQSDKGSIPDRFSAQQFSDYHSELNMSSLELGDSALYFCASSSRTGTSGGVSTDTQYFGPGTRLTVL.

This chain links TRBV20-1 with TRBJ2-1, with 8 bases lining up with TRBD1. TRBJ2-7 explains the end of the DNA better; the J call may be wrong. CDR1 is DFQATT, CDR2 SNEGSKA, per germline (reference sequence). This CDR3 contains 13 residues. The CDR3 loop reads CSARQGSTYEQYF. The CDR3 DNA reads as TGCAGTGCTCGACAGGGGTCGACCTACGAGCAGTACTTC.

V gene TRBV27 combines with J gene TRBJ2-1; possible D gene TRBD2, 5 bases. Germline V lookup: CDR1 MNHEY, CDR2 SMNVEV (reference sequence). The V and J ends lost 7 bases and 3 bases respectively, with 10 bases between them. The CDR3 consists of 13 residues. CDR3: CASMERVYNEQFF. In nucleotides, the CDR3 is TGTGCCAGCATGGAGAGGGTCTACAATGAGCAGTTCTTC.

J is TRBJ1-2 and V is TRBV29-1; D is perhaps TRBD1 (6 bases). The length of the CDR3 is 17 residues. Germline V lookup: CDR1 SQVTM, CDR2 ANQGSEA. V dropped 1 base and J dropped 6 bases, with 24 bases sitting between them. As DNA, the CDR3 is TGCAGCGTTGAAGTGGGGGGCCGACAGGCGTCACCTCATGGCTACACCTTC. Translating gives CSVEVGGRQASPHGYTF.

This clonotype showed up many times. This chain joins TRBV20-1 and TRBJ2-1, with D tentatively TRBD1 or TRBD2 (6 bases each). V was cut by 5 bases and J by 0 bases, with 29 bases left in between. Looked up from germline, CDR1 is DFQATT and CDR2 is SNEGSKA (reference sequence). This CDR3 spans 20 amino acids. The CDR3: CSALQIGGGGPRSSYNEQFF. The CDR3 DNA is TGCAGTGCTCTCCAGATCGGGGGTGGGGGGCCTAGAAGCTCCTACAATGAGCAGTTCTTC.

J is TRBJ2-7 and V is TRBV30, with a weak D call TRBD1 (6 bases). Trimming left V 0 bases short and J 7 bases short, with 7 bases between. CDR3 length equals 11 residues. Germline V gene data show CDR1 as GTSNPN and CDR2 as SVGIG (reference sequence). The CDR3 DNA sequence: TGTGCCTGGAGTGTAACAGGGGAGCAGTACTTC. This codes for CAWSVTGEQYF.

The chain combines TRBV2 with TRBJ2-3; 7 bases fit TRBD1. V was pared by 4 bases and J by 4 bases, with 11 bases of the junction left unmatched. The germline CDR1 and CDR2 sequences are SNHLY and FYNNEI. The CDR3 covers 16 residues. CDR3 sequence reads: CASSGVTGRVADTQYF. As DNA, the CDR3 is TGTGCCAGCAGTGGGGTGACAGGGCGTGTAGCAGATACGCAGTATTTT.

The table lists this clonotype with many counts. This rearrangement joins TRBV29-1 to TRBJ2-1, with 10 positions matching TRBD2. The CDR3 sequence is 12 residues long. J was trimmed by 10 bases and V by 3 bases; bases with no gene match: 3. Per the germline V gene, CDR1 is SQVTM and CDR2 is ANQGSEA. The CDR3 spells CSVEVSGREQFF. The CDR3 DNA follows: TGCAGCGTTGAGGTTAGCGGGAGGGAGCAGTTCTTC.

The CDR3, as DNA: TGTGCCATCAGTGAGCGTCCGGGACAGGTGAACTATGGCTACACCTTC. Translating it yields CAISERPGQVNYGYTF. The chain carries TRBV10-3 and TRBJ1-2; 8 positions match TRBD1. V shed 2 bases, J shed 2 bases, and the junction held 7 bases outside the gene matches. The CDR3 is 16 amino acids. The germline V gene has CDR1 ENHRY and CDR2 SYGVKD.

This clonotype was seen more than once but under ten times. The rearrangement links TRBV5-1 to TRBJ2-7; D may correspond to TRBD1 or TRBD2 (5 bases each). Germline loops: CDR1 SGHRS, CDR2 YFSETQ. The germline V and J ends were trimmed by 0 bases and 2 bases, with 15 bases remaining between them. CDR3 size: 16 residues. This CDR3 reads CASSLGDEGPTYEQYF. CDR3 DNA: TGCGCCAGCAGCTTGGGCGACGAGGGGCCAACCTACGAGCAGTACTTC.

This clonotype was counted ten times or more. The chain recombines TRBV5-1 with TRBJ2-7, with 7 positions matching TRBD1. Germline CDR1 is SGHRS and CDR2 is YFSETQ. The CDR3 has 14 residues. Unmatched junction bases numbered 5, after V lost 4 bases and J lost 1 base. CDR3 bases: TGCGCCAGCAGCCTAGACAGGGCATCCTACGAGCAGTACTTC. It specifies CASSLDRASYEQYF.

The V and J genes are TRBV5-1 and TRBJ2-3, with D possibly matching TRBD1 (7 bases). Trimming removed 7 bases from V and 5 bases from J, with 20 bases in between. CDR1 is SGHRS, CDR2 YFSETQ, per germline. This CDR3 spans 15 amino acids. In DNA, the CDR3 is TGCGCCAGCCCAGACAGGGTCCTGCGGGGAGATACGCAGTATTTT. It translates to CASPDRVLRGDTQYF. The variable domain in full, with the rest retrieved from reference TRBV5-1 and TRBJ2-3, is KAGVTQTPRYLIKTRGQQVTLSCSPISGHRSVSWYQQTPGQGLQFLFEYFSETQRNKGNFPGRFSGRQFSNSRSEMNVSTLELGDSALYLCASPDRVLRGDTQYFGPGTRLTVL.

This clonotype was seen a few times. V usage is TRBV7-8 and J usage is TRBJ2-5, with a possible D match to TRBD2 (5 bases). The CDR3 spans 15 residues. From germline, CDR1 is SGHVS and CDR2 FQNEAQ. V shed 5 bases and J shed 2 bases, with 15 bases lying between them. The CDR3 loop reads CASSQTPGRQETQYF. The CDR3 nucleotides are TGTGCCAGCAGCCAGACCCCGGGAAGGCAAGAGACCCAGTACTTC. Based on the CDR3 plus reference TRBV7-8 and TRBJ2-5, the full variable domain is GAGVSQSPRYKVAKRGQDVALRCDPISGHVSLFWYQQALGQGPEFLTYFQNEAQLDKSGLPSDRFFAERPEGSVSTLKIQRTQQEDSAVYLCASSQTPGRQETQYFGPGTRLLVL.

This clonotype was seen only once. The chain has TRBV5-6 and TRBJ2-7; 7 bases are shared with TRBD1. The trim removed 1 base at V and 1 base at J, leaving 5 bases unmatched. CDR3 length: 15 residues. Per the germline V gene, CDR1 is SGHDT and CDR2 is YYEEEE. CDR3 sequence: CASSLWDRRSYEQYF. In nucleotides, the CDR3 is TGTGCCAGCAGCTTGTGGGACAGACGTTCCTACGAGCAGTACTTC.

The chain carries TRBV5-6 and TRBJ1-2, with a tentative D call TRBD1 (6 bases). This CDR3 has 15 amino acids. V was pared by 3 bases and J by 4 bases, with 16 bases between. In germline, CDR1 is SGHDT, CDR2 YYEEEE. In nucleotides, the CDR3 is TGTGCCAGCAGCTCCAGACAGGTTTATGTCTATGGCTACACCTTC. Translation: CASSSRQVYVYGYTF.

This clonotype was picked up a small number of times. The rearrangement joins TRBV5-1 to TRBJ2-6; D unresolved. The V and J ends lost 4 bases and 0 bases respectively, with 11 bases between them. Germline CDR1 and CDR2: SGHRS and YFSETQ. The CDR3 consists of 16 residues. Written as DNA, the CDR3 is TGCGCCAGCAGCGACGCACCGGGCTCTGGGGCCAACGTCCTGACTTTC. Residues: CASSDAPGSGANVLTF.

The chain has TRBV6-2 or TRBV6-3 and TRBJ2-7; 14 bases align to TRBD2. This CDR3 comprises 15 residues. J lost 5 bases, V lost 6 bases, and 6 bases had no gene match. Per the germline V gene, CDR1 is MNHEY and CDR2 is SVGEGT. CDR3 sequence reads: CASRPGLAGENEQYF. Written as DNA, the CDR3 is TGTGCCAGCAGGCCGGGACTAGCGGGAGAAAACGAGCAGTACTTC.

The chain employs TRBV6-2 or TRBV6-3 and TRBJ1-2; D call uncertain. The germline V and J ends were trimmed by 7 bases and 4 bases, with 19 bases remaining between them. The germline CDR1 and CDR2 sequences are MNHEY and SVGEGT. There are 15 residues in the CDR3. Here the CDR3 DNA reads TGTGCCAGCACCAACTACAAGGGCAGTAGCTATGGCTACACCTTC. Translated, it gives CASTNYKGSSYGYTF.

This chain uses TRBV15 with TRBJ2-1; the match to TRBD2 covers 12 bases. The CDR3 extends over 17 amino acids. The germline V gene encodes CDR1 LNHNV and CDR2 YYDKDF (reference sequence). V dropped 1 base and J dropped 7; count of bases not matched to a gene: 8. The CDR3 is CATSRALLAGGENEQFF. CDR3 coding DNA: TGTGCCACCAGCAGAGCCCTACTAGCGGGAGGTGAAAATGAGCAGTTCTTC. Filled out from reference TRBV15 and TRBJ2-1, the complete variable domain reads DAMVIQNPRYQVTQFGKPVTLSCSQTLNHNVMYWYQQKSSQAPKLLFHYYDKDFNNEADTPDNFQSRRPNTSFCFLDIRSPGLGDTAMYLCATSRALLAGGENEQFFGPGTRLTVL.

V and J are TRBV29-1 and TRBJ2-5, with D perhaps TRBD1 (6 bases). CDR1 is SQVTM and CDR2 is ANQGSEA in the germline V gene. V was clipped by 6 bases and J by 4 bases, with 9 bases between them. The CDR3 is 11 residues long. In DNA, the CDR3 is TGCAGCGTCGGACAGCGAGAGACCCAGTACTTC. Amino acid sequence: CSVGQRETQYF.

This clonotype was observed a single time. In DNA, the CDR3 is TGTGCCATCCACCGGACAGGTTCTGTCACAGATACGCAGTATTTT. Its protein is CAIHRTGSVTDTQYF. This chain joins TRBV10-3 and TRBJ2-3; 7 nucleotides align to TRBD1. This CDR3 region has 15 residues. V lost 8 bases, J lost 2 bases, and 10 bases stayed unmatched. CDR1 and CDR2 from the germline V gene are ENHRY and SYGVKD.

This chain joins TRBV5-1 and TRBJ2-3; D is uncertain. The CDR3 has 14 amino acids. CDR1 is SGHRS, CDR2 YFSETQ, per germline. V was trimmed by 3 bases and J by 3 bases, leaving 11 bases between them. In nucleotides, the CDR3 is TGCGCCAGCAGCTGGAACAGCTATACAGATACGCAGTATTTT. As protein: CASSWNSYTDTQYF.

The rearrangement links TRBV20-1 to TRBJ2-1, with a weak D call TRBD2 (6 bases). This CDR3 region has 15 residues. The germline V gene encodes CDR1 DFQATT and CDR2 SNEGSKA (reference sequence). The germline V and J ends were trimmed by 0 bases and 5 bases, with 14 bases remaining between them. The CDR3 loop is CSARDISGRDNEQFF. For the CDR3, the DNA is TGCAGTGCTAGAGATATAAGCGGGCGCGACAATGAGCAGTTCTTC.

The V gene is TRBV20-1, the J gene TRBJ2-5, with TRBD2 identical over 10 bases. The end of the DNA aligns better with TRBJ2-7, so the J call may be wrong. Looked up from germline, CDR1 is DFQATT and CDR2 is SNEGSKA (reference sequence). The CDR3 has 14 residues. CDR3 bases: TGCAGTGCTTGTCGACTAGCGGGCTGCTACGAGCAGTACTTC. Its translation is CSACRLAGCYEQYF.

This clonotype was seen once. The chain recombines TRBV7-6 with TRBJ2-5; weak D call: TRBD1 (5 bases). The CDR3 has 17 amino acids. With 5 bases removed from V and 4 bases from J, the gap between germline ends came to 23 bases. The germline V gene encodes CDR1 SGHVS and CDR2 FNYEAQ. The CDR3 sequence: CASSPRRLGQGRETQYF. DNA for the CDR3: TGTGCCAGCAGCCCACGCCGTTTGGGGCAAGGTAGAGAGACCCAGTACTTC. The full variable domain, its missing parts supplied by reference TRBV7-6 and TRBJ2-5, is GAGVSQSPRYKVTKRGQDVALRCDPISGHVSLYWYRQALGQGPEFLTYFNYEAQQDKSGLPNDRFSAERPEGSISTLTIQRTEQRDSAMYRCASSPRRLGQGRETQYFGPGTRLLVL.

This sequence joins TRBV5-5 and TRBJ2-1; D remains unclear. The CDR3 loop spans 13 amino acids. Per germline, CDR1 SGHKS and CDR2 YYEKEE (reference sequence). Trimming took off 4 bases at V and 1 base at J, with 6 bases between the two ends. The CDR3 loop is CASSAFSYNEQFF. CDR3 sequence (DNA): TGTGCCAGCAGCGCCTTTTCCTACAATGAGCAGTTCTTC.

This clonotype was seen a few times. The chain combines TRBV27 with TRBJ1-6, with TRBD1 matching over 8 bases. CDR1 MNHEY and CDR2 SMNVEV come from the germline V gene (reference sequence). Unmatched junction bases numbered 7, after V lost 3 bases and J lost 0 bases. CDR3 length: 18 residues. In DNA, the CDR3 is TGTGCCAGCAGTTTGCGGGGACAGGCGAGCTCCTATAATTCACCCCTCCACTTT. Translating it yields CASSLRGQASSYNSPLHF.

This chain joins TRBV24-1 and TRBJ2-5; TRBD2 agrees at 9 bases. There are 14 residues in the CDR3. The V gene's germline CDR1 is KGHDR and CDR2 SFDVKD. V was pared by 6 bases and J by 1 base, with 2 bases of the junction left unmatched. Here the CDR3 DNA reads TGTGCCACCAGTAGCGGGAGGCTCCAAGAGACCCAGTACTTC. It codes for CATSSGRLQETQYF.